Listed below are T cell receptor beta chains from one sample, sequenced in a study of cytomegalovirus exposure and HLA in healthy donors. Data came from immunoSEQ multiplex PCR; TCRdb stores just in-frame clones and leaves some out. Of around 190,000 clones listed, about 81% were seen once; the top ten hold 1.5% to 2%. Sequencing input: PBMCs. These receptors originate from a man younger than 35 in good health and CMV-seronegative. Both conserved end residues are part of each CDR3. Fields, in order: J gene, CDR3 length, V gene, clone size, D gene, CDR3 protein, CDR3 DNA. D genes are given only for firm matches. Clone size is shown for a subset of rows, as once, few, many or a class of expanded clone.

J gene: TRBJ2-7
CDR3 length: 16
V gene: TRBV28
clone size: once
D gene: .
CDR3 protein: CASSLVPGGIRYEQYF
CDR3 DNA: TGTGCCAGCAGTTTAGTTCCGGGCGGGATCAGGTACGAGCAGTACTTC

J gene: TRBJ2-5
CDR3 length: 13
V gene: TRBV4-3
clone size: .
D gene: .
CDR3 protein: CASSQSRSETQYF
CDR3 DNA: TGCGCCAGCAGCCAATCCCGTAGTGAGACCCAGTACTTC

J gene: TRBJ1-4
CDR3 length: 21
V gene: TRBV18
clone size: .
D gene: TRBD1
CDR3 protein: CASSPVRMAGGLNPTNEKLFF
CDR3 DNA: TGTGCCAGCTCACCAGTTCGTATGGCAGGGGGCTTAAACCCAACTAATGAAAAACTGTTTTTT

J gene: TRBJ1-5
CDR3 length: 14
V gene: TRBV4-3
clone size: once
D gene: .
CDR3 protein: CASSQDRSNQPQHF
CDR3 DNA: TGCGCCAGCAGCCAAGATCGGAGTAATCAGCCCCAGCATTTT

J gene: TRBJ1-1
CDR3 length: 13
V gene: TRBV7-6
clone size: .
D gene: .
CDR3 protein: CASSSRQNTEAFF
CDR3 DNA: TGTGCCAGCAGCTCCCGACAGAACACTGAAGCTTTCTTT

J gene: TRBJ2-2
CDR3 length: 15
V gene: TRBV4-1
clone size: .
D gene: .
CDR3 protein: CASSPGHPNTGELFF
CDR3 DNA: TGCGCCAGCAGCCCGGGACATCCGAACACCGGGGAGCTGTTTTTT

J gene: TRBJ1-6
CDR3 length: 14
V gene: TRBV11-2
clone size: .
D gene: TRBD1
CDR3 protein: CASSRTGEGSPLHF
CDR3 DNA: TGTGCCAGCAGCCGGACAGGGGAAGGTTCACCCCTCCACTTT

J gene: TRBJ1-4
CDR3 length: 15
V gene: TRBV5-4
clone size: .
D gene: .
CDR3 protein: CASSSNRDLNEKLFF
CDR3 DNA: TGTGCCAGCAGCTCAAACCGGGACTTGAATGAAAAACTGTTTTTT

J gene: TRBJ1-2
CDR3 length: 15
V gene: TRBV9
clone size: .
D gene: .
CDR3 protein: CASSVGEQIGYGYTF
CDR3 DNA: TGTGCCAGCAGCGTAGGAGAACAGATAGGATATGGCTACACCTTC

J gene: TRBJ1-1
CDR3 length: 18
V gene: TRBV30
clone size: .
D gene: TRBD1
CDR3 protein: CAWTRQWGQGDGNTEAFF
CDR3 DNA: TGTGCCTGGACCCGTCAATGGGGACAGGGAGATGGGAACACTGAAGCTTTCTTT

J gene: TRBJ2-1
CDR3 length: 16
V gene: TRBV6-5
clone size: .
D gene: TRBD2
CDR3 protein: CASSYSRLAVVDEQFF
CDR3 DNA: TGTGCCAGCAGTTACTCGAGGCTAGCGGTGGTGGATGAGCAGTTCTTC

J gene: TRBJ2-3
CDR3 length: 14
V gene: TRBV5-8
clone size: .
D gene: TRBD1
CDR3 protein: CASSLGQGADTQYF
CDR3 DNA: TGTGCCAGCAGCCTCGGACAGGGCGCAGATACGCAGTATTTT

J gene: TRBJ2-3
CDR3 length: 16
V gene: TRBV5-1
clone size: .
D gene: TRBD2
CDR3 protein: CASSLAAEGGTDTQYF
CDR3 DNA: TGCGCCAGCAGCTTGGCAGCGGAGGGAGGGACAGATACGCAGTATTTT

J gene: TRBJ1-2
CDR3 length: 16
V gene: TRBV18
clone size: .
D gene: .
CDR3 protein: CASSPPMYSLYYGYTF
CDR3 DNA: TGTGCCAGCTCACCACCGATGTACAGCCTCTACTATGGCTACACCTTC

J gene: TRBJ2-3
CDR3 length: 15
V gene: TRBV15
clone size: .
D gene: TRBD1
CDR3 protein: CATSIDRGYTDTQYF
CDR3 DNA: TGTGCCACCAGCATAGACAGGGGGTACACAGATACGCAGTATTTT

J gene: TRBJ2-1
CDR3 length: 15
V gene: TRBV27
clone size: .
D gene: TRBD2
CDR3 protein: CASSRGLAYLSEQFF
CDR3 DNA: TGTGCCAGCAGCCGGGGACTAGCGTATTTATCTGAGCAGTTCTTC

J gene: TRBJ2-7
CDR3 length: 14
V gene: TRBV18
clone size: .
D gene: .
CDR3 protein: CASSPSSLAYEQYF
CDR3 DNA: TGTGCCAGCTCACCTTCCTCCCTTGCCTACGAGCAGTACTTC

J gene: TRBJ1-6
CDR3 length: 15
V gene: TRBV5-6
clone size: .
D gene: TRBD1
CDR3 protein: CASSSLNRGDSPLHF
CDR3 DNA: TGTGCCAGCAGCTCCCTTAACAGGGGCGATTCACCCCTCCACTTT

J gene: TRBJ2-3
CDR3 length: 16
V gene: TRBV4-1
clone size: .
D gene: TRBD2
CDR3 protein: CASSQLAGVITDTQYF
CDR3 DNA: TGCGCCAGCAGCCAACTAGCGGGAGTGATCACAGATACGCAGTATTTT

J gene: TRBJ2-1
CDR3 length: 16
V gene: TRBV7-2
clone size: once
D gene: TRBD2
CDR3 protein: CASSNVWSGSLYEQFF
CDR3 DNA: TGTGCCAGCAGCAACGTTTGGAGCGGGAGTCTGTATGAGCAGTTCTTC

J gene: TRBJ2-7
CDR3 length: 16
V gene: TRBV7-8
clone size: .
D gene: .
CDR3 protein: CASSASSSGSRGEQYF
CDR3 DNA: TGTGCCAGCAGCGCCAGTAGTTCGGGGTCCCGAGGCGAGCAGTACTTC

J gene: TRBJ1-1
CDR3 length: 15
V gene: TRBV7-8
clone size: .
D gene: TRBD1
CDR3 protein: CASSLVGQGNTEAFF
CDR3 DNA: TGTGCCAGCAGCTTAGTGGGACAGGGAAACACTGAAGCTTTCTTT

J gene: TRBJ2-7
CDR3 length: 17
V gene: TRBV18
clone size: once
D gene: .
CDR3 protein: CASSPDFLRRGAGEQYF
CDR3 DNA: TGTGCCAGCTCACCCGATTTCCTGAGAAGGGGCGCCGGGGAGCAGTACTTC